This TCR beta chain was found in a study of CD8 T cells in ankylosing spondylitis. V was trimmed by 6 bases and J by 4 bases, leaving 12 bases between them. This CDR3 spans 13 amino acids. Germline loops: CDR1 SGHRS, CDR2 YFSETQ. Making the TCR beta libraries involved quantitative 5'-RACE with molecular barcodes. MiXCR, applied by TCRdb to the 5' RACE reads, yields one record per CDR3 protein. The sample has 500,000 to 550,000 distinct CDR3 sequences; roughly an eighth are singletons. This clonotype has a handful of counts. What it recognizes is unknown. General study results and limits: Reported data indicate significant enrichment of disease-linked clones within matched ankylosing spondylitis synovial fluid. Previously reported in reactive arthritis synovial fluid and blood were some of the motif variants. Those disease-linked clones were CD8+; they were also relatively rare in peripheral blood. Seemingly characteristic of ankylosing spondylitis blood was a TCR beta motif consisting of 7 or 8 highly homologous variants.

Material for sequencing was blood, either unsorted or a sorted T cell fraction (not recorded which). This chain connects TRBV5-1 to TRBJ2-3; the D gene is possibly TRBD2 (5 bases). The receptor's source is a male donor with ankylosing spondylitis. In DNA, the CDR3 is TGCGCCAGCACGGGAATAGATTCAGATACGCAGTATTTT. Translated: CASTGIDSDTQYF.